Below, 8 T cell receptor beta chains from the same sample are listed, as sequenced in a study of shared clonotypes between healthy human individuals. The protocol was immunoSEQ multiplex PCR, while the TCRdb copy is restricted to in-frame clones and leaves out a portion. This sample yields about 980,000 clones, of which roughly 72% are seen a single time; approximately 1.5% belongs to the top ten. Sequencing used memory CD4+ T cells sorted from blood. Subset noted: CD45RA-negative fraction. These receptors were collected from a man between 18 and 35 years old in good health.

The CDR3 spells CASSADRVSGNTIYF. The CDR3 region has the DNA TGTGCCAGCAGCGCTGACAGAGTCTCTGGAAACACCATATATTTT. The chain uses TRBV25-1 and TRBJ1-3, with D tentatively TRBD1 (5 bases). Trimming stripped 6 bases from V and 0 bases from J, with 12 bases between. Germline V gene sequence: CDR1 MGHDK, CDR2 SYGVNS. This CDR3 contains 15 residues.

A single count supports this clone. This sequence joins TRBV2 and TRBJ2-3, with no clear D. This CDR3 is built from 14 residues. V lost 7 bases, J lost 3 bases, and 14 bases lay in between. The V gene's germline CDR1 is SNHLY and CDR2 FYNNEI. The CDR3 DNA follows: TGTGCCAGCAAGATGTCTATATTGACAGATACGCAGTATTTT. It specifies CASKMSILTDTQYF.

For this clone: At one boundary the junction diverges from the germline segment, which might be a read error. The chain employs TRBV29-1 and TRBJ2-2; TRBD1 agrees at 7 bases. Germline V gene sequence: CDR1 SQVTM, CDR2 ANQGSEA. The CDR3 consists of 14 residues. Here the CDR3 reads CSVEGTDNTGELFF. The CDR3 coding sequence is TGCAGCGTCGAAGGGACAGACAACACCGGGGAGCTGTTTTTT.

This chain connects TRBV5-4 to TRBJ1-3; D is undetermined. There are 15 residues in the CDR3. V was trimmed by 4 bases and J by 0 bases, leaving 11 bases between them. Germline assignment: CDR1 SGHNT and CDR2 YYREEE (reference sequence). Written as DNA, the CDR3 is TGTGCCAGCAGCCTAGGCGGGAGCTCTGGAAACACCATATATTTT. Translation: CASSLGGSSGNTIYF.

The rearrangement joins TRBV6-5 to TRBJ2-2; D perhaps matches TRBD2 (6 bases). The V gene lost 5 bases and the J gene lost 5 bases, with 15 bases spanning the gap. The CDR3 runs 15 residues. Germline values: CDR1 MNHEY, CDR2 SVGAGI. CDR3 sequence: CASSQTSLGTGELFF. CDR3 DNA sequence: TGTGCCAGCAGTCAGACTAGTCTTGGGACCGGGGAGCTGTTTTTT.

The sample holds a few counts of this clone. V is TRBV29-1 and J is TRBJ1-2; D is perhaps TRBD1 (6 bases). The germline V and J ends were trimmed by 2 bases and 7 bases, with 8 bases remaining between them. This CDR3 is 11 amino acids long. Germline CDR1 reads SQVTM; CDR2 reads ANQGSEA. CDR3: CSVELGGGYTF. CDR3 nucleotide sequence: TGCAGCGTTGAATTAGGGGGTGGCTACACCTTC. Filled out from reference TRBV29-1 and TRBJ1-2, the complete variable domain reads SAVISQKPSRDICQRGTSLTIQCQVDSQVTMMFWYRQQPGQSLTLIATANQGSEATYESGFVIDKFPISRPNLTFSTLTVSNMSPEDSSIYLCSVELGGGYTFGSGTRLTVV.

The rearrangement uses TRBV6-6 and TRBJ2-1; 7 bases agree with TRBD1. CDR1 is MNHNY, CDR2 SVGAGI, per germline (reference sequence). V lost 6 bases to trimming and J lost 4 bases; unmatched junction nucleotides: 6. The CDR3 consists of 14 residues. In DNA, the CDR3 is TGTGCCAGCAGCAATCGGGACAGTTACAATGAGCAGTTCTTC. Translating gives CASSNRDSYNEQFF.

The chain combines TRBV5-4 with TRBJ2-2; D possibly corresponds to TRBD1 (5 bases). The V end was cut by 4 bases, the J end by 1 base, with 8 bases between. Germline V gives CDR1 SGHNT, CDR2 YYREEE (reference sequence). This CDR3 comprises 14 residues. The CDR3 coding sequence is TGTGCCAGCAGCAACACAGGGAACACCGGGGAGCTGTTTTTT. Translated, it gives CASSNTGNTGELFF.